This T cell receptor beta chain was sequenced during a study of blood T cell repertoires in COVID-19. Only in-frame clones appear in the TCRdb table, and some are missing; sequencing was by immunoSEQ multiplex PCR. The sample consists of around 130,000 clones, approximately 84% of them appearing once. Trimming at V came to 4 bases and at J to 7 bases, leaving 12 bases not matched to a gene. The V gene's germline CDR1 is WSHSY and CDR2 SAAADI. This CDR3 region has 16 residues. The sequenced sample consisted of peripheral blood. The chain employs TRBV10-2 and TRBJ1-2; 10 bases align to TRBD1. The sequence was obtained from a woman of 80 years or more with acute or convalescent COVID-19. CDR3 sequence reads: CASSGTTGTGASGYTF. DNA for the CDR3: TGCGCCAGCAGTGGCACTACCGGGACAGGGGCAAGTGGCTACACCTTC.